One sample yielded the 31 T cell receptor beta chains listed below, sequenced in a study of cytomegalovirus exposure and HLA in healthy donors. The PCR was carried out with 60 Vbeta primers and 13 Jbeta primers. Only in-frame clones appear in the TCRdb table, and some are missing; sequencing was by immunoSEQ multiplex PCR. The sample holds some 150,000 clones, about 8.9% seen once. Source material: PBMCs. Source of these receptors: a man between 45 and 60 years old in good health and CMV-seronegative.

Only a few counts were recorded for this clone. The rearrangement links TRBV9 to TRBJ2-7; TRBD2 agrees at 8 bases. The CDR3 runs 15 residues. Germline V lookup: CDR1 SGDLS, CDR2 YYNGEE. J lost 2 bases, V lost 4 bases, and 8 bases had no gene match. The CDR3 protein is CASSPGRGSPYEQYF. CDR3 sequence (DNA): TGTGCCAGCAGCCCCGGGAGGGGTTCACCCTACGAGCAGTACTTC. The complete variable domain, with remaining parts taken from reference TRBV9 and TRBJ2-7, reads DSGVTQTPKHLITATGQRVTLRCSPRSGDLSVYWYQQSLDQGLQFLIQYYNGEERAKGNILERFSAQQFPDLHSELNLSSLELGDSALYFCASSPGRGSPYEQYFGPGTRLTVT.

V and J are TRBV5-6 and TRBJ1-2; 9 nucleotides align to TRBD1. J gave up 7 bases and V 1 base, and 5 bases lay outside the gene matches. The CDR3 loop spans 14 amino acids. The germline V gene has CDR1 SGHDT and CDR2 YYEEEE. CDR3: CASSLPETGGGYTF. The CDR3 DNA follows: TGTGCCAGCAGCTTGCCCGAGACAGGGGGTGGCTACACCTTC.

The chain has TRBV7-2 and TRBJ2-3, with TRBD2 matching over 10 bases. The germline V gene has CDR1 SGHTA and CDR2 FQGNSA. With 3 bases clipped from V and 1 base from J, the junction kept 4 bases outside the gene matches. The CDR3 loop spans 16 amino acids. The CDR3 DNA sequence: TGTGCCAGCAGCTTCCTCGGACTAGCGGGCACAGATACGCAGTATTTT. It specifies CASSFLGLAGTDTQYF.

This chain joins TRBV4-1 and TRBJ1-1; D possibly corresponds to TRBD1 (5 bases). From germline, CDR1 is MGHRA and CDR2 YSYEKL. Deletions cut 0 bases from V and 4 bases from J, with 12 bases between. The CDR3 runs 15 residues. CDR3 in amino acids: CASSQDQRGRTEAFF. The CDR3 nucleotides are TGCGCCAGCAGCCAAGATCAAAGGGGTCGCACTGAAGCTTTCTTT.

J is TRBJ2-1 and V is TRBV7-9; 13 bases are shared with TRBD2. The germline V gene has CDR1 SEHNR and CDR2 FQNEAQ (reference sequence). Trimming cost V 7 bases and J 7 bases; bases outside gene matches: 19. The CDR3 totals 19 residues. CDR3 DNA sequence: TGTGCCAGCACCAATGGACTAGCGGGAGTAGAAAGTTTGAAGAATGAGCAGTTCTTC. It translates to CASTNGLAGVESLKNEQFF.

This clone was observed a few times. The rearrangement links TRBV19 to TRBJ2-1, with TRBD1 matching 8 bases. Germline lookup yields CDR1 LNHDA and CDR2 SQIVND (reference sequence). J gave up 2 bases and V 5 bases, and 5 bases lay outside the gene matches. This CDR3 has 15 amino acids. CDR3 region: CASSLGQGPYNEQFF. The CDR3 region has the DNA TGTGCCAGTAGTCTTGGACAGGGCCCCTACAATGAGCAGTTCTTC.

This clone was counted only a few times. The chain recombines TRBV18 with TRBJ2-2, with TRBD1 matching over 9 bases. V lost 2 bases to trimming and J lost 7 bases; unmatched junction nucleotides: 11. The CDR3 length is 17 residues. Per the germline V gene, CDR1 is KGHSH and CDR2 is LQKENI. The CDR3 protein is CASSPVGQGARSGELFF. The CDR3 nucleotides read TGTGCCAGCTCACCAGTGGGACAGGGTGCTAGAAGCGGGGAGCTGTTTTTT.

This clone was counted between two and nine times. The V and J genes are TRBV5-8 and TRBJ1-1, with a tentative D call TRBD1 (5 bases). This CDR3 region has 14 residues. Germline V gene data show CDR1 as SGHTS and CDR2 as YDEGEE. The ends were cut back, 0 bases at V and 1 base at J, with 7 bases in the middle. CDR3 residues: CASSLGQWNTEAFF. The DNA for the CDR3 is TGTGCCAGCAGCTTGGGACAGTGGAACACTGAAGCTTTCTTT.

The V call is TRBV25-1, the J call TRBJ2-5; D gene ambiguous. With 4 bases removed from V and 2 bases from J, the gap between germline ends came to 8 bases. The CDR3 extends over 13 amino acids. Germline assignment: CDR1 MGHDK and CDR2 SYGVNS. The CDR3 protein is CASSGSQQETQYF. In DNA, the CDR3 is TGTGCCAGCAGTGGCAGTCAGCAAGAGACCCAGTACTTC. Drawing the rest from reference TRBV25-1 and TRBJ2-5, the complete variable domain is EADIYQTPRYLVIGTGKKITLECSQTMGHDKMYWYQQDPGMELHLIHYSYGVNSTEKGDLSSESTVSRIRTEHFPLTLESARPSHTSQYLCASSGSQQETQYFGPGTRLLVL.

This clone has more than one count but fewer than ten. The rearrangement joins TRBV19 to TRBJ1-5; D gene unclear. CDR3 length: 15 amino acids. V was pared by 1 base and J by 6 bases, with 13 bases between. Looked up from germline, CDR1 is LNHDA and CDR2 is SQIVND (reference sequence). CDR3 amino acids: CASSIGALLGQPQHF. The CDR3 DNA is TGTGCCAGTAGTATAGGAGCGTTACTGGGTCAGCCCCAGCATTTT.

In this sample, this clone turned up a few times. J is TRBJ2-7 and V is TRBV6-5; D may be TRBD2 (6 bases). This CDR3 is 14 amino acids long. V lost 2 bases, J lost 0 bases, and 8 bases lay in between. Germline assignment: CDR1 MNHEY and CDR2 SVGAGI. CDR3 sequence reads: CASSYPTSSYEQYF. The DNA of the CDR3 is TGTGCCAGCAGTTACCCGACTAGCTCCTACGAGCAGTACTTC.

The V and J genes are TRBV15 and TRBJ2-1, with TRBD2 matching 9 bases. V was pared by 2 bases and J by 4 bases, with 9 bases of the junction left unmatched. The V gene's germline CDR1 is LNHNV and CDR2 YYDKDF (reference sequence). This CDR3 spans 17 amino acids. CDR3 loop: CATSRLISGSGYNEQFF. DNA of the CDR3: TGTGCCACCAGCAGACTGATTAGCGGGAGTGGATACAATGAGCAGTTCTTC.

The J gene is TRBJ1-3, the V gene TRBV5-1; 7 bases are shared with TRBD1. V lost 0 bases to trimming and J lost 1 base; unmatched junction nucleotides: 7. The CDR3 covers 17 residues. Germline-derived CDR1 and CDR2 are SGHRS and YFSETQ. The DNA of the CDR3 is TGCGCCAGCAGCTTGGAAGGGGGCAGTGCATCTGGAAACACCATATATTTT. This gives the protein CASSLEGGSASGNTIYF.

This clone occurred a few times. The rearrangement uses TRBV6-6 and TRBJ2-1, with 7 bases matching TRBD2. The CDR3 runs 14 residues. J lost 6 bases, V lost 6 bases, and 8 bases had no gene match. Germline V gives CDR1 MNHNY, CDR2 SVGAGI (reference sequence). The CDR3 DNA reads TGTGCCAGCAGGCTTAGTGGGAGGGCCAATGAGCAGTTCTTC. As protein: CASRLSGRANEQFF.

This clone was detected ten times or more. The chain carries TRBV11-2 and TRBJ1-5; 10 positions agree with TRBD1. The CDR3 is 15 amino acids. Germline V gives CDR1 SGHAT, CDR2 FQNNGV. With 5 bases clipped from V and 7 bases from J, the junction kept 8 bases outside the gene matches. In nucleotides, the CDR3 is TGTGCCAGCAGCCCCTGGACAGGGGGTAACCAGCCCCAGCATTTT. Translation gives CASSPWTGGNQPQHF.

The V and J genes are TRBV18 and TRBJ1-6; 12 bases match TRBD1. This CDR3 is built from 20 residues. Trimming removed 6 bases from V and 0 bases from J; junction bases left unmatched: 12. CDR1 KGHSH and CDR2 LQKENI come from the germline V gene. The CDR3: CASSRSSGQGASSYNSPLHF. The CDR3, as DNA: TGTGCCAGCTCCCGGAGTTCGGGACAGGGGGCCAGCTCCTATAATTCACCCCTCCACTTT.

A few counts support this clone. This chain links TRBV6-1 with TRBJ1-1; a weak D match, TRBD1 (5 bases). The ends were cut back, 6 bases at V and 0 bases at J, with 14 bases in the middle. CDR3 size: 15 residues. Germline V gives CDR1 MNHNS, CDR2 SASEGT. As DNA, the CDR3 is TGTGCCAGCAGCGAACAGGTTACAATGAACACTGAAGCTTTCTTT. Its protein is CASSEQVTMNTEAFF.

The chain carries TRBV28 and TRBJ2-7; 13 bases agree with TRBD2. Germline V gene data show CDR1 as MDHEN and CDR2 as SYDVKM. With 3 bases clipped from V and 6 bases from J, the junction kept 8 bases outside the gene matches. CDR3 length: 16 residues. CDR3 sequence (DNA): TGTGCCAGCAGTTTGGGGGGACTAGCGGGACGGGGCGAGCAGTACTTC. Its protein is CASSLGGLAGRGEQYF.

The V and J genes are TRBV5-8 and TRBJ2-7; 9 bases are a match to TRBD2. The CDR3 is 16 residues long. Losses at the gene ends were 0 bases for V and 0 bases for J; bases not matched to a gene: 4. Germline lookup yields CDR1 SGHTS and CDR2 YDEGEE. The CDR3 sequence is CASSLVGSGGSYEQYF. The CDR3 coding sequence is TGTGCCAGCAGCTTGGTTGGTAGCGGGGGCTCCTACGAGCAGTACTTC.

There are a few counts of this clone. The chain couples TRBV19 to TRBJ2-1, with unresolved D. The CDR3 covers 12 residues. Between the trimmed V and J ends, which lost 2 bases and 6 bases, there was a span of 5 bases. Germline lookup yields CDR1 LNHDA and CDR2 SQIVND (reference sequence). The CDR3 nucleotides read TGTGCCAGTAGTATAAGTAGCAATGAGCAGTTCTTC. This codes for CASSISSNEQFF.

This clone was counted a few times. The gene calls are TRBV25-1 and TRBJ1-2, with TRBD1 identical over 9 bases. Germline lookup yields CDR1 MGHDK and CDR2 SYGVNS. J was trimmed by 6 bases and V by 6 bases; bases with no gene match: 2. This CDR3 contains 12 residues. The CDR3 loop reads CASRTGGDGYTF. In DNA, the CDR3 is TGTGCCAGCAGAACAGGGGGCGATGGCTACACCTTC.

This chain uses TRBV28 with TRBJ2-2; D perhaps matches TRBD2 (7 bases). Looked up from germline, CDR1 is MDHEN and CDR2 is SYDVKM. The CDR3 consists of 15 residues. V was shortened by 6 bases and J by 5 bases, with 16 bases between the two germline ends. The CDR3 loop is CASSLGGAGTGELFF. DNA of the CDR3: TGTGCCAGCAGCCTGGGGGGGGCTGGAACCGGGGAGCTGTTTTTT.

This chain uses TRBV5-1 with TRBJ1-4, with TRBD1 matching over 9 bases. The V and J ends lost 2 bases and 7 bases, in that order; junction bases with no gene match: 12. The germline CDR1 and CDR2 sequences are SGHRS and YFSETQ. The CDR3 runs to 17 residues. The CDR3 bases are TGCGCCAGCAGCTTAGGGCCTACGGGACAGGGAGGTGAAAAACTGTTTTTT. Translation: CASSLGPTGQGGEKLFF.

This chain links TRBV5-1 with TRBJ1-1; D remains unclear. This CDR3 contains 17 residues. Trimming took off 0 bases at V and 1 base at J, with 16 bases between the two ends. Germline assignment: CDR1 SGHRS and CDR2 YFSETQ. CDR3: CASSLDGPANRNTEAFF. Here the CDR3 DNA reads TGCGCCAGCAGCTTGGACGGCCCAGCGAATAGGAACACTGAAGCTTTCTTT.

This clone was detected only a few times. The junction shows a germline mismatch at one end, possibly a read error. V and J are TRBV7-7 and TRBJ2-1; TRBD2 agrees at 13 bases. This CDR3 is 15 amino acids long. In germline, CDR1 is SSHAT, CDR2 FNYEAQ (reference sequence). The DNA for the CDR3 is TGTGCTAGCAGCTTAGGACTAGCGGGGGACAATGAGCAGTTCTTC. This codes for CASSLGLAGDNEQFF.

This clone was picked up a small number of times. The chain has TRBV19 and TRBJ1-1, with 10 bases identical to TRBD1. J gave up 6 bases and V 0 bases, and 4 bases lay outside the gene matches. Per germline, CDR1 LNHDA and CDR2 SQIVND (reference sequence). The CDR3 loop spans 15 amino acids. The CDR3 coding sequence is TGTGCCAGTAGTATAGAGCGACAGGGGGCGGCTGAAGCTTTCTTT. Its translation: CASSIERQGAAEAFF.

This clone was seen only a few times. The gene calls are TRBV7-8 and TRBJ1-1, with TRBD1 identical over 11 bases. The CDR3 is 15 amino acids. Trimming took 4 bases from V and 5 from J; bases not matched to a gene: 6. Germline V CDR1 and CDR2: SGHVS, FQNEAQ. CDR3 in DNA: TGTGCCAGCAGCTCCCTCGGACAGGGGGCAACTGAAGCTTTCTTT. Its translation: CASSSLGQGATEAFF.

This clone was seen repeatedly, ten times or more. This chain links TRBV6-5 with TRBJ2-2, with D perhaps TRBD1 (5 bases). The V gene's germline CDR1 is MNHEY and CDR2 SVGAGI. V was pared by 6 bases and J by 6 bases, with 17 bases between. The CDR3 covers 15 residues. The CDR3 bases are TGTGCCAGCAGAATTGGAACAGGAAGGTCCGGGGAGCTGTTTTTT. It translates to CASRIGTGRSGELFF.

The J gene is TRBJ2-3, the V gene TRBV5-1; D gene ambiguous. Germline CDR1 SGHRS, CDR2 YFSETQ. Trimming shortened V by 0 bases and J by 2 bases, and 10 bases separated the two germline ends. The CDR3 spans 15 residues. CDR3 sequence reads: CASSLAGYVTDTQYF. CDR3 bases: TGCGCCAGCAGCTTGGCCGGGTATGTCACAGATACGCAGTATTTT.

The chain links TRBV9 to TRBJ2-3; maybe TRBD1 (6 bases). This CDR3 has 14 residues. Germline CDR1 reads SGDLS; CDR2 reads YYNGEE. V lost 4 bases, J lost 6 bases, and 15 bases lay in between. The CDR3 reads CASSLVMGADTQYF. DNA for the CDR3: TGTGCCAGCAGCCTCGTCATGGGGGCGGATACGCAGTATTTT. The variable domain in full, completed from reference TRBV9 and TRBJ2-3, reads DSGVTQTPKHLITATGQRVTLRCSPRSGDLSVYWYQQSLDQGLQFLIQYYNGEERAKGNILERFSAQQFPDLHSELNLSSLELGDSALYFCASSLVMGADTQYFGPGTRLTVL.

This clone came up a few times. The V and J genes are TRBV15 and TRBJ1-6; D gene unclear. The germline V gene has CDR1 LNHNV and CDR2 YYDKDF (reference sequence). V lost 0 bases and J lost 8, with 8 bases in between. The CDR3 length is 14 residues. Here the CDR3 reads CATSREAQDSPLHF. CDR3 in DNA: TGTGCCACCAGCAGAGAGGCCCAGGATTCACCCCTCCACTTT.